The 18 T cell receptor beta chains listed next were all sequenced from one sample in a study of blood T cell repertoires in COVID-19. Clones were sequenced by immunoSEQ multiplex PCR, and TCRdb holds only the in-frame ones, with some missing. The sample contains more than 150,000 clones, about 90% of which appear only once. The sequencing input was PBMCs or T cells enriched from blood (not recorded which). These receptors all come from a woman between 50 and 59 years old who had recovered from COVID-19.

This chain joins TRBV5-6 and TRBJ2-2; 7 nucleotides line up with TRBD2. This CDR3 contains 15 residues. V lost 2 bases to trimming and J lost 3 bases; unmatched junction nucleotides: 4. Germline-derived CDR1 and CDR2 are SGHDT and YYEEEE. CDR3 sequence (DNA): TGTGCCAGCAGCTTTGGGACTATCGACACCGGGGAGCTGTTTTTT. Its protein is CASSFGTIDTGELFF. The complete variable domain, with remaining parts taken from reference TRBV5-6 and TRBJ2-2, reads DAGVTQSPTHLIKTRGQQVTLRCSPKSGHDTVSWYQQALGQGPQFIFQYYEEEERQRGNFPDRFSGHQFPNYSSELNVNALLLGDSALYLCASSFGTIDTGELFFGEGSRLTVL.

The J gene is TRBJ2-7, the V gene TRBV28, with D possibly matching TRBD2 (5 bases). Trimming left V 5 bases short and J 4 bases short, with 15 bases between. CDR3 length equals 14 residues. Per germline, CDR1 MDHEN and CDR2 SYDVKM. CDR3 DNA: TGTGCCAGCAGTCCAATTGAGGGTTTATACGAGCAGTACTTC. This sequence encodes CASSPIEGLYEQYF.

The chain combines TRBV27 with TRBJ1-1; 7 nucleotides align to TRBD1. Trimming at V came to 3 bases and at J to 2 bases, leaving 3 bases not matched to a gene. From germline, CDR1 is MNHEY and CDR2 SMNVEV (reference sequence). The CDR3 covers 14 residues. The CDR3 here is CASSLTGINTEAFF. CDR3 nucleotide sequence: TGTGCCAGCAGTTTGACAGGGATCAACACTGAAGCTTTCTTT.

This clone has a handful of counts. V usage is TRBV5-6 and J usage is TRBJ2-7, with 11 bases identical to TRBD2. The CDR3 is 16 amino acids. In germline, CDR1 is SGHDT, CDR2 YYEEEE. The trim removed 3 bases at V and 5 bases at J, leaving 10 bases unmatched. The CDR3 region has the DNA TGTGCCAGCAGCTCCGAGTTTCTTAGCGGGAGGGACGAGCAGTACTTC. Translated, it gives CASSSEFLSGRDEQYF.

The chain couples TRBV5-5 to TRBJ2-5, with D possibly being TRBD2 (6 bases). The CDR3 is 14 residues long. CDR1 and CDR2 from the germline V gene are SGHKS and YYEKEE (reference sequence). Trimming pared 1 base from V and 4 bases from J, leaving 11 bases between. This chain's CDR3 is CASSLQGGGETQYF. CDR3 sequence (DNA): TGTGCCAGCAGCTTGCAGGGAGGCGGAGAGACCCAGTACTTC.

This clone was picked up a small number of times. V and J are TRBV5-1 and TRBJ2-1; 12 nucleotides match TRBD2. CDR1 and CDR2 from the germline V gene are SGHRS and YFSETQ. The CDR3 length is 15 residues. V gave up 5 bases and J gave up 4 bases; unmatched junction bases: 4. CDR3 in amino acids: CASRGLAGGYNEQFF. The CDR3 DNA is TGCGCCAGCAGAGGGCTAGCGGGAGGGTACAATGAGCAGTTCTTC.

This rearrangement joins TRBV5-1 to TRBJ1-1, with TRBD1 matching over 8 bases. Trimming at V came to 4 bases and at J to 1 base, leaving 6 bases not matched to a gene. Germline values: CDR1 SGHRS, CDR2 YFSETQ. The CDR3 covers 15 residues. The CDR3 DNA is TGCGCCAGCAGCCCATGGACAGGGACGAACACTGAAGCTTTCTTT. This sequence encodes CASSPWTGTNTEAFF.

The J gene is TRBJ2-1, the V gene TRBV9, with TRBD1 matching over 7 bases. The V and J ends lost 4 bases and 0 bases, in that order; junction bases with no gene match: 7. The CDR3 covers 16 residues. Germline assignment: CDR1 SGDLS and CDR2 YYNGEE. The CDR3 nucleotides read TGTGCCAGCAGCCCCCGGGACAGCCCCTCCTACAATGAGCAGTTCTTC. Encoded protein: CASSPRDSPSYNEQFF.

The chain is built from TRBV2 and TRBJ1-1; tentatively, D is TRBD1 (6 bases). V dropped 6 bases and J dropped 3 bases, with 14 bases sitting between them. The CDR3 has 14 amino acids. Germline V lookup: CDR1 SNHLY, CDR2 FYNNEI. The CDR3 region is CASSPRGGYTEAFF. CDR3 nucleotide sequence: TGTGCCAGCAGCCCTAGGGGGGGCTACACTGAAGCTTTCTTT.

The chain is built from TRBV30 and TRBJ1-1; D is uncertain. V lost 0 bases to trimming and J lost 10 bases, with 12 bases between them. The CDR3 is 12 residues long. CDR1 and CDR2 from the germline V gene are GTSNPN and SVGIG (reference sequence). The CDR3 protein is CAWSVQQPRAFF. As DNA, the CDR3 is TGTGCCTGGAGTGTACAGCAGCCGAGAGCTTTCTTT.

The chain is built from TRBV9 and TRBJ2-2, with TRBD2 identical over 11 bases. With 3 bases clipped from V and 5 bases from J, the junction kept 6 bases outside the gene matches. This CDR3 spans 16 amino acids. Germline V gene data show CDR1 as SGDLS and CDR2 as YYNGEE. In nucleotides, the CDR3 is TGTGCCAGCAGCGGAACTAGCGGGAGCGGTACCGGGGAGCTGTTTTTT. This gives the protein CASSGTSGSGTGELFF.

The chain has TRBV18 and TRBJ2-2; 7 bases match TRBD2. From germline, CDR1 is KGHSH and CDR2 LQKENI. Trimming cost V 6 bases and J 1 base; bases outside gene matches: 5. The CDR3 is 15 residues long. CDR3 sequence (DNA): TGTGCCAGCTCCGCCACGGGGGGGAACACCGGGGAGCTGTTTTTT. Protein: CASSATGGNTGELFF. Full variable domain (remainder filled in from reference TRBV18 and TRBJ2-2): NAGVMQNPRHLVRRRGQEARLRCSPMKGHSHVYWYRQLPEEGLKFMVYLQKENIIDESGMPKERFSAEFPKEGPSILRIQQVVRGDSAAYFCASSATGGNTGELFFGEGSRLTVL.

The V call is TRBV28, the J call TRBJ1-5; possible D gene TRBD1, 6 bases. V shed 7 bases and J shed 7 bases, with 20 bases lying between them. Germline CDR1 reads MDHEN; CDR2 reads SYDVKM. There are 15 residues in the CDR3. CDR3 nucleotides: TGTGCCAGCATCAAGGGCGCGGGGGCCCGACAGCCCCAGCATTTT. This gives the protein CASIKGAGARQPQHF.

This clone was recorded once. The chain links TRBV4-3 to TRBJ1-2; tentatively, D is TRBD1 (6 bases). The V gene's germline CDR1 is LGHNA and CDR2 YSLEER. The V gene lost 5 bases and the J gene lost 0 bases, with 16 bases spanning the gap. The CDR3 loop spans 16 amino acids. The CDR3 region has the DNA TGCGCCAGCAGCTATTCTCGACAGGAGACTAACTATGGCTACACCTTC. Translated: CASSYSRQETNYGYTF.

The gene calls are TRBV27 and TRBJ2-2; D is undetermined. V lost 3 bases and J lost 6, with 8 bases in between. This CDR3 has 13 amino acids. CDR1 MNHEY and CDR2 SMNVEV come from the germline V gene (reference sequence). CDR3 amino acids: CASSFRVPGELFF. The CDR3 DNA reads as TGTGCCAGCAGTTTTCGGGTCCCCGGGGAGCTGTTTTTT.

This chain connects TRBV28 to TRBJ2-3, with D maybe TRBD2 (5 bases). Deletions cut 10 bases from V and 6 bases from J, with 23 bases between. In germline, CDR1 is MDHEN, CDR2 SYDVKM. The CDR3 contains 15 residues. The CDR3, as DNA: TGTGCCACCGCAAAGGGTTTAGCGCCGGGTGATACGCAGTATTTT. This gives the protein CATAKGLAPGDTQYF.

The V and J genes are TRBV27 and TRBJ2-3; the D is unclear. The V gene lost 1 base and the J gene lost 0 bases, with 8 bases spanning the gap. Germline V gene data show CDR1 as MNHEY and CDR2 as SMNVEV (reference sequence). This CDR3 is built from 15 residues. The CDR3 is CASSLFSGSTDTQYF. CDR3 in DNA: TGTGCCAGCAGTTTATTTTCCGGGAGCACAGATACGCAGTATTTT.

This clone was seen more than once but under ten times. The rearrangement joins TRBV27 to TRBJ2-1, with 9 nucleotides matching TRBD2. CDR1 is MNHEY, CDR2 SMNVEV, per germline (reference sequence). This CDR3 contains 15 residues. V was clipped by 7 bases and J by 7 bases; unmatched bases: 11. The CDR3 protein is CASKGREGPRNEQFF. CDR3 nucleotides: TGTGCCAGCAAGGGGCGGGAGGGCCCTCGGAATGAGCAGTTCTTC.